A single sample gave rise to the 29 T cell receptor beta chains below, sequenced in a study of control samples from healthy donors and cancer patients. Repertoires were generated with immunoSEQ multiplex PCR, while TCRdb's copy carries only in-frame clones and drops some. The data contain about 89,000 clones, roughly 84% of them singletons. Sequenced sample: blood. These receptors were collected from a woman between 40 and 55 years old in good health.

The rearrangement joins TRBV5-1 to TRBJ2-3; D gene unclear. V lost 3 bases, J lost 8 bases, and 13 bases lay in between. This CDR3 contains 13 residues. Per germline, CDR1 SGHRS and CDR2 YFSETQ. For the CDR3, the DNA is TGCGCCAGCAGCTCAGACCAGTTCAGTACGCAGTATTTT. Its translation is CASSSDQFSTQYF.

The rearrangement uses TRBV9 and TRBJ2-7, with 8 bases that match TRBD1. Trimming removed 4 bases from V and 5 bases from J; junction bases left unmatched: 11. There are 15 residues in the CDR3. Germline V gene sequence: CDR1 SGDLS, CDR2 YYNGEE. The CDR3 DNA sequence: TGTGCCAGCAGCCCTGGGGACAGGAGATCCCACGAGCAGTACTTC. Residues: CASSPGDRRSHEQYF. The variable domain in full, completed from reference TRBV9 and TRBJ2-7, reads DSGVTQTPKHLITATGQRVTLRCSPRSGDLSVYWYQQSLDQGLQFLIQYYNGEERAKGNILERFSAQQFPDLHSELNLSSLELGDSALYFCASSPGDRRSHEQYFGPGTRLTVT.

The V call is TRBV5-4, the J call TRBJ1-2, with TRBD1 identical over 8 bases. The CDR3 loop spans 14 amino acids. The germline V gene encodes CDR1 SGHNT and CDR2 YYREEE (reference sequence). V lost 4 bases and J lost 3; bases outside the gene matches: 5. The chain's CDR3 is CASSLLTGDYGYTF. For the CDR3, the DNA is TGTGCCAGCAGCCTCCTGACAGGGGACTATGGCTACACCTTC.

V usage is TRBV7-9 and J usage is TRBJ2-1, with a tentative D call TRBD2 (7 bases). Germline CDR1 and CDR2: SEHNR and FQNEAQ (reference sequence). The CDR3 has 13 amino acids. V shed 3 bases and J shed 9 bases, with 12 bases lying between them. The CDR3, as DNA: TGTGCCAGCAGCTTCAACAGGGAGGGTGAGCAGTTCTTC. It encodes CASSFNREGEQFF. Drawing the rest from reference TRBV7-9 and TRBJ2-1, the complete variable domain is DTGVSQNPRHKITKRGQNVTFRCDPISEHNRLYWYRQTLGQGPEFLTYFQNEAQLEKSRLLSDRFSAERPKGSFSTLEIQRTEQGDSAMYLCASSFNREGEQFFGPGTRLTVL.

The CDR3 spells CAISESSEETQYF. The CDR3 nucleotides are TGTGCCATCAGTGAGTCGTCAGAAGAGACCCAGTACTTC. The rearrangement uses TRBV10-3 and TRBJ2-5; D unresolved. Germline CDR1 and CDR2: ENHRY and SYGVKD. The CDR3 extends over 13 amino acids. V was clipped by 0 bases and J by 3 bases, with 5 bases between them.

J is TRBJ2-3 and V is TRBV2, with D perhaps TRBD1 (5 bases). Germline-derived CDR1 and CDR2 are SNHLY and FYNNEI. V dropped 7 bases and J dropped 2 bases, with 10 bases sitting between them. This CDR3 is built from 13 residues. In DNA, the CDR3 is TGTGCCAGCAAGGAAGGGGTCACAGATACGCAGTATTTT. Translated, it gives CASKEGVTDTQYF.

Worth noting for this clone: An end of the junction differs from the germline gene, which may be a read error. This CDR3 reads CASSFSDGGQTTRF. CDR3 in DNA: TGCGCCAGCAGCTTCAGTGACGGAGGACAAACGACCCGATTC. The J gene is TRBJ2-7, the V gene TRBV5-1; tentatively, D is TRBD1 or TRBD2 (5 bases each). CDR3 length: 14 residues. Looked up from germline, CDR1 is SGHRS and CDR2 is YFSETQ.

The genes are TRBV5-6 and TRBJ2-3; 9 nucleotides align to TRBD1. The J segment lost 6 bases and the V segment lost 3 bases, leaving 11 bases of the junction unmatched. Germline V CDR1 and CDR2: SGHDT, YYEEEE. This CDR3 is 16 amino acids long. DNA of the CDR3: TGTGCCAGCAGCTCATCACGACAGGGGGTGATGGATACGCAGTATTTT. Translating gives CASSSSRQGVMDTQYF.

V is TRBV5-6 and J is TRBJ1-6, with D possibly TRBD1 on 5 matching bases. This CDR3 spans 16 amino acids. Per germline, CDR1 SGHDT and CDR2 YYEEEE. V shed 2 bases and J shed 10 bases, with 19 bases lying between them. The CDR3 loop is CASSFRTTGWISPLHF. The CDR3 nucleotides read TGTGCCAGCAGCTTCCGGACTACAGGCTGGATATCACCCCTCCACTTT.

V usage is TRBV7-9 and J usage is TRBJ2-5, with TRBD1 as a possible D gene (5 bases). Trimming took 3 bases from V and 0 from J, leaving 11 bases between them. Germline values: CDR1 SEHNR, CDR2 FQNEAQ (reference sequence). The CDR3 contains 15 residues. CDR3 loop: CASSLARQNQETQYF. The CDR3 nucleotides read TGTGCCAGCAGCTTGGCACGACAGAACCAAGAGACCCAGTACTTC.

The chain combines TRBV5-1 with TRBJ2-1; D is unresolved. V lost 0 bases and J 6 bases, leaving 13 bases between the germline ends. The CDR3 consists of 15 residues. Germline CDR1 and CDR2: SGHRS and YFSETQ. DNA of the CDR3: TGCGCCAGCAGCTTGGTCAGAGTCAACTTCAATGAGCAGTTCTTC. Amino acids: CASSLVRVNFNEQFF.

The chain combines TRBV11-3 with TRBJ2-1; 9 bases are a match to TRBD2. The CDR3 runs to 13 residues. Losses at the gene ends were 4 bases for V and 8 bases for J; bases not matched to a gene: 3. Germline V lookup: CDR1 SGHNT, CDR2 YENEEA. The CDR3, as DNA: TGTGCCAGCAGCTCCGGCGGGGGGGATGAGCAGTTCTTC. The encoded protein is CASSSGGGDEQFF.

This chain joins TRBV2 and TRBJ1-2; perhaps TRBD1 as D (5 bases). V lost 5 bases to trimming and J lost 8 bases, with 18 bases between them. From germline, CDR1 is SNHLY and CDR2 FYNNEI. The CDR3 covers 14 residues. The CDR3 DNA reads as TGTGCCAGCAGTCAACTTCAAACCGGGGGAGGCTACACCTTC. The encoded protein is CASSQLQTGGGYTF.

This clone was seen a few times. The J gene is TRBJ1-2, the V gene TRBV29-1; tentative D call: TRBD1 (5 bases). CDR3 length: 13 residues. V lost 7 bases and J 0 bases, leaving 12 bases between the germline ends. Germline CDR1 reads SQVTM; CDR2 reads ANQGSEA. The CDR3 coding sequence is TGCAGCGGCCGGGACCCTGCTAACTATGGCTACACCTTC. Translating it yields CSGRDPANYGYTF. Together with reference TRBV29-1 and TRBJ1-2, the CDR3 gives the full variable domain: SAVISQKPSRDICQRGTSLTIQCQVDSQVTMMFWYRQQPGQSLTLIATANQGSEATYESGFVIDKFPISRPNLTFSTLTVSNMSPEDSSIYLCSGRDPANYGYTFGSGTRLTVV.

J is TRBJ1-4 and V is TRBV27; a weak D match, TRBD1 (6 bases). V was trimmed by 6 bases and J by 2 bases, leaving 16 bases between them. CDR1 MNHEY and CDR2 SMNVEV come from the germline V gene (reference sequence). The CDR3 consists of 16 residues. The CDR3 loop reads CASRGRGPTTNEKLFF. The CDR3 DNA sequence: TGTGCCAGCAGAGGACGGGGGCCGACTACTAATGAAAAACTGTTTTTT. Together with reference TRBV27 and TRBJ1-4, the CDR3 gives the full variable domain: EAQVTQNPRYLITVTGKKLTVTCSQNMNHEYMSWYRQDPGLGLRQIYYSMNVEVTDKGDVPEGYKVSRKEKRNFPLILESPSPNQTSLYFCASRGRGPTTNEKLFFGSGTQLSVL.

Comments on this clone: Other DNA sequences in the sample encode the same CDR3. V gene TRBV12-3 or TRBV12-4 combines with J gene TRBJ1-1; no clear D gene. V gave up 6 bases and J gave up 1 base, with 9 bases separating them. The CDR3 contains 13 residues. The CDR3 DNA reads as TGTGCCAGCAGGGGCCAGAAGAACACTGAAGCTTTCTTT. It codes for CASRGQKNTEAFF.

In this sample, this clone turned up a few times. This chain links TRBV4-3 with TRBJ2-6; 7 bases match TRBD1. The CDR3 spans 18 residues. The ends lost 2 bases at V and 2 bases at J; junction bases unmatched: 9. Germline lookup yields CDR1 LGHNA and CDR2 YSLEER. The CDR3 reads CASSQQAVTGAGANVLTF. CDR3 bases: TGCGCCAGCAGCCAACAAGCTGTCACAGGGGCTGGGGCCAACGTCCTGACTTTC.

The CDR3: CASGGQVGEKLFF. CDR3 nucleotide sequence: TGTGCCAGCGGGGGACAGGTCGGAGAAAAACTGTTTTTT. The chain links TRBV25-1 to TRBJ1-4, with TRBD1 matching 8 bases. Germline V CDR1 and CDR2: MGHDK, SYGVNS. There are 13 residues in the CDR3. Trimming cost V 8 bases and J 8 bases; bases outside gene matches: 7.

The chain is built from TRBV6-2 or TRBV6-3 and TRBJ2-1; 8 bases are shared with TRBD2. In germline, CDR1 is MNHEY, CDR2 SVGEGT. The CDR3 covers 16 residues. V trimming: 2 bases; J trimming: 1 base; junction bases outside the gene matches: 4. The CDR3 DNA follows: TGTGCCAGCAGTTACGACGGGGGGGCTTCCTACAATGAGCAGTTCTTC. This sequence encodes CASSYDGGASYNEQFF.

This clone was recorded only once. The chain carries TRBV7-2 and TRBJ2-1; D may be TRBD1 or TRBD2 (6 bases each). CDR3 length: 16 amino acids. Germline V CDR1 and CDR2: SGHTA, FQGNSA. Trimming stripped 3 bases from V and 4 bases from J, with 16 bases between. CDR3 protein: CASSFGRRGRYNEQFF. CDR3 DNA sequence: TGTGCCAGCAGCTTTGGTCGGAGGGGGAGGTACAATGAGCAGTTCTTC. Filled out from reference TRBV7-2 and TRBJ2-1, the complete variable domain reads GAGVSQSPSNKVTEKGKDVELRCDPISGHTALYWYRQSLGQGLEFLIYFQGNSAPDKSGLPSDRFSAERTGGSVSTLTIQRTQQEDSAVYLCASSFGRRGRYNEQFFGPGTRLTVL.

The CDR3 sequence: CASSRLNEQFF. The CDR3 nucleotides are TGCGCCAGCAGCCGTCTCAATGAGCAGTTCTTC. V and J are TRBV10-1 and TRBJ2-1; no reliable D call. CDR3 length: 11 amino acids. Trimming left V 6 bases short and J 6 bases short, with 6 bases between. Germline CDR1 reads WNHNN; CDR2 reads SYGVQD (reference sequence).

V gene TRBV30 combines with J gene TRBJ2-7; TRBD2 might be the D (6 bases). This CDR3 comprises 15 residues. Germline CDR1 reads GTSNPN; CDR2 reads SVGIG (reference sequence). V was clipped by 2 bases and J by 2 bases, with 16 bases between them. The CDR3 sequence: CAWSWGVLGTYEQYF. The CDR3 coding sequence is TGTGCCTGGAGTTGGGGGGTCCTTGGAACCTACGAGCAGTACTTC.

This rearrangement joins TRBV18 to TRBJ2-1; TRBD2 aligns across 8 bases. The V segment lost 3 bases and the J segment 9 bases; nucleotides outside the gene matches: 4. CDR3 size: 13 residues. Germline V gene lookup returns CDR1 KGHSH and CDR2 LQKENI. For the CDR3, the DNA is TGTGCCAGCTCACCCACGGGGGGGAGTGAGCAGTTCTTC. Translating gives CASSPTGGSEQFF.

V gene TRBV29-1 combines with J gene TRBJ2-3; 8 bases fit TRBD1. V gave up 6 bases and J gave up 0 bases; unmatched junction bases: 8. The CDR3 loop spans 15 amino acids. Germline V lookup: CDR1 SQVTM, CDR2 ANQGSEA. The DNA of the CDR3 is TGCAGCGTCTCCAGGGGGCTATCTAGCACAGATACGCAGTATTTT. This encodes CSVSRGLSSTDTQYF.

The V call is TRBV6-4, the J call TRBJ1-1; 12 positions agree with TRBD1. V shed 6 bases and J 10 bases; nucleotides not matched to a gene: 6. In germline, CDR1 is MRHNA, CDR2 SNTAGT. The CDR3 is made up of 13 amino acids. The CDR3 is CASRAGTGGVAFF. The CDR3, as DNA: TGTGCCAGCAGGGCCGGGACAGGGGGCGTAGCTTTCTTT.

The chain recombines TRBV10-1 with TRBJ2-3, with TRBD2 matching over 10 bases. Looked up from germline, CDR1 is WNHNN and CDR2 is SYGVQD (reference sequence). This CDR3 has 15 amino acids. Trimming removed 5 bases from V and 0 bases from J; junction bases left unmatched: 2. The CDR3 loop is CASSSGGASTDTQYF. Written as DNA, the CDR3 is TGCGCCAGCAGTAGCGGGGGGGCCAGCACAGATACGCAGTATTTT.

The CDR3 DNA reads as TGTGCCAGCAGCGTCGGGGGGACCCCGGATGAAAAACTGTTTTTT. Residues: CASSVGGTPDEKLFF. The gene calls are TRBV9 and TRBJ1-4; D might be TRBD1 (5 bases). CDR3 length: 15 residues. CDR1 and CDR2 from the germline V gene are SGDLS and YYNGEE. The V gene lost 2 bases and the J gene lost 6 bases, with 14 bases spanning the gap.

V is TRBV30 and J is TRBJ2-3; no reliable D call. The CDR3 consists of 12 residues. V lost 0 bases and J lost 6, with 7 bases in between. Germline CDR1 GTSNPN, CDR2 SVGIG (reference sequence). The CDR3 DNA reads as TGTGCCTGGAGTGTGGCTGGGGATACGCAGTATTTT. Its protein is CAWSVAGDTQYF. The full variable domain, its missing parts supplied by reference TRBV30 and TRBJ2-3, is SQTIHQWPATLVQPVGSPLSLECTVEGTSNPNLYWYRQAAGRGLQLLFYSVGIGQISSEVPQNLSASRPQDRQFILSSKKLLLSDSGFYLCAWSVAGDTQYFGPGTRLTVL.

This chain joins TRBV7-2 and TRBJ1-2; weak D call: TRBD1 (5 bases). This CDR3 region has 14 residues. CDR1 and CDR2 from the germline V gene are SGHTA and FQGNSA. V gave up 2 bases and J gave up 6 bases, with 13 bases separating them. The CDR3 reads CASSLLRGEDGYTF. The CDR3 DNA is TGTGCCAGCAGCTTATTGAGGGGTGAAGATGGCTACACCTTC.